This section outlines one TCR beta chain sequence together with its context. Authors' analysis steps: Researchers report that nucleated cell counts were estimated from reference gene primer amplification. TCRdb's table, derived via immunoSEQ multiplex PCR, lists solely in-frame clones and lacks some. Clone size and V and J calls were adopted from that table, with D and trimming inferred from the DNA. The sample consists of fewer than 65,000 clones, around 89% of them appearing once. This specimen comes from a study of blood T cell repertoires in COVID-19. Background on the study: The United States, Italy and Spain provided the acute and convalescent COVID-19 samples. In each case, the material was cDNA or gDNA derived from T cells, B-cell-depleted T cells, or PBMCs.

Germline CDR1 and CDR2: LNHDA and SQIVND (reference sequence). With 5 bases removed from V and 0 bases from J, the gap between germline ends came to 11 bases. The CDR3 consists of 15 residues. The material sequenced was peripheral blood. The gene calls are TRBV19 and TRBJ1-3; D unclear. The TCR sequence derives from a man in his 60s with acute or convalescent COVID-19. CDR3 amino acids: CASSYSFFSGNTIYF. CDR3 bases: TGTGCCAGTAGTTACAGCTTCTTCTCTGGAAACACCATATATTTT.